Listed here is a single T cell receptor beta chain. Its antigen is as yet unknown. The sample has other DNA sequences that encode this CDR3 too. Sequencing was performed with immunoSEQ multiplex PCR; in TCRdb, only in-frame clones are kept and a portion is missing. The table lists under 90,000 clones, roughly nine tenths of them singletons. The data were obtained in a study of PD-L1 blockade in urothelial cancer. Germline lookup yields CDR1 SGHTA and CDR2 FQGNSA. The CDR3 has 13 amino acids. V trimming: 6 bases; J trimming: 3 bases; junction bases outside the gene matches: 0. Regarding the study as a whole: Survival was better when pretreatment blood TCR clonality fell below the median.

This TCR was recovered from a man aged 55 to 69 with urothelial cancer. The gene calls are TRBV7-2 and TRBJ2-5; TRBD2 aligns across 11 bases. The sample in question was PBMCs, obtained around atezolizumab (anti-PD-L1) treatment. The CDR3, as DNA: TGTGCCAGCAGACTAGCGGGAGAAGAGACCCAGTACTTC. Translation gives CASRLAGEETQYF.